This TCR beta chain was captured by sequencing in a study of T cell responses to AZD1222 COVID-19 vaccine. Sequencing used immunoSEQ multiplex PCR; TCRdb keeps in-frame clones, though not all of them. The table lists about 85,000 clones, approximately 86% of them singletons. The input for sequencing was peripheral blood, taken on day 0 of AZD1222 vaccination. This clonotype was obtained from an adult in good health.

Here the CDR3 reads CASSWTGGTGYTF. The CDR3 DNA reads as TGTGCCAGCAGTTGGACAGGGGGAACTGGCTACACCTTC. The chain is built from TRBV7-2 and TRBJ1-2; 10 nucleotides line up with TRBD1. Looked up from germline, CDR1 is SGHTA and CDR2 is FQGNSA. V dropped 6 bases and J dropped 7; count of bases not matched to a gene: 5. The CDR3 length is 13 residues. Variable domain in full (rest from reference TRBV7-2 and TRBJ1-2): GAGVSQSPSNKVTEKGKDVELRCDPISGHTALYWYRQSLGQGLEFLIYFQGNSAPDKSGLPSDRFSAERTGGSVSTLTIQRTQQEDSAVYLCASSWTGGTGYTFGSGTRLTVV.